This record looks at one T cell receptor beta chain sequence and its context. Its antigen remains unidentified. Within one base of it there is no much larger clone, and no base qualities were kept. Peripheral blood CD8+ and CD4+ T cells from healthy donors, Susac syndrome patients and multiple sclerosis patients were profiled using high-throughput TCR beta sequencing. The multiple sclerosis controls were treatment-naive patients whose relapsing-remitting disease, either stable or active, fulfilled the revised McDonald criteria. Bulk CD8+ and CD4+ T cells were purified magnetically by negative isolation, whereas CD8+ TEMRA cells were enriched by FACS. Blood was drawn into EDTA tubes, processed within 24 hours, and PBMCs were isolated by density gradient centrifugation. PBMCs intended for TCR sequencing were cryopreserved in liquid nitrogen and were subsequently thawed in a 37 degrees C water bath. A purity of at least 90% was achieved for sorted or isolated CD4+, CD8+ and CD8+ TEMRA cells.

This record belongs to a study of CD8 T cells in Susac syndrome (dated by TCRdb to about 2019). At the level of the whole study: The study used repertoire sequencing to test whether antigen drove CD8+ T cell activation and differentiation in Susac syndrome. CD8+ T cell repertoire clonality was compared between eleven to twelve healthy donors, roughly 14 Susac syndrome patients and approximately 16 multiple sclerosis patients.

RNA was extracted using the RNeasy kit, and 0.5 to 1 microgram was reverse transcribed with random hexamers. The immunoSEQ multiplex PCR assay, covering 54 Vbeta and 13 Jbeta segments, was used to amplify TCR beta CDR3 regions. To correct PCR amplification bias, a synthetic template baseline was used for both primer optimization and computational correction. The authors' analysis ran thus. Reads were assigned to V, D and J genes according to IMGT and analyzed in immunoSEQ Analyzer, with only productive sequences retained. Clonality was calculated as one minus the Shannon entropy normalized by log2 of the number of productive unique sequences. Public and private clones were assessed among the 100 most prevalent clones of each patient and control. Susac-specific clones were defined as absent from healthy and MS cohorts, approximately 1,000 published viral clones and other ImmuneACCESS disease sequences. The raw public data were reprocessed by TCRdb itself: fastp quality trimming at Q25, MiXCR clonotype calling, in-frame beta chains only. A single entry per CDR3 protein holds the most common genes and DNA from its merged rows. TCRdb, not the original authors, processed these V and J calls. The sample data list hundreds of thousands of distinct CDR3 sequences, and about 85% of these were observed just once. The ten largest clones take up over 0.09% of the sample.

On the study overall, not on this receptor specifically: The TCR sequencing and HLA analysis was acknowledged to have included a relatively small number of individuals.

The germline V gene sets CDR1 to MDHEN and CDR2 to SYDVKM. Trimming takes 0 bases from V and 0 bases from J, and the germline ends sit 6 bases apart. Taken from cysteine to phenylalanine, the CDR3 has 14 residues. The DNA shown is the 42-base CDR3, in frame from base 1. The TCR originated in a human donor with multiple sclerosis. This receptor chain uses TRBV28 and TRBJ2-7, with an unclear D gene assignment. Sample: CD8+ T cells from PBMCs. The nucleotide sequence reads as follows: TGTGCCAGCAGTTTATGGGACGGCTCCTACGAGCAGTACTTC. It encodes CASSLWDGSYEQYF.